This T cell receptor (beta chain) is from a study of blood T cell repertoires in COVID-19 (dated by TCRdb to about 2020). About the investigation overall: Collaborator samples came from the United States, Italy and Spain and covered acute and convalescent phases of COVID-19. Samples were obtained from the ongoing ImmuneRACE study (first 160 participants) and from 1,254 subjects provided by 6 global collaborators. The material from the prospective study consisted of cDNA or gDNA derived from T cells, B-cell-depleted T cells, or PBMCs. Where available, HLA class I and class II types were taken from metadata supplied by the sample provider and were not determined by assay-based typing. A de-identified subject ID, COVID-19 status, age in years and sex were almost always included in the sample metadata. Deeply sampled blood TCRbeta repertoires from subjects exposed to, actively infected with, or recovered from COVID-19 were included in the dataset. The repertoires were made available in a free public database intended to serve as a resource for research on the immune response to SARS-CoV-2. Results and caveats for the whole study, not just this receptor: Clinical and demographic metadata were provided uncurated, with the amount varying by source and participant.

Points on this clone: Its antigen has not been determined. Per-base quality was not reported, and no clone a single base away is much larger than it.

Whole blood was collected in K2EDTA tubes by collaborating institutions according to the institutions' own protocols. Collaborator samples were shipped for TCRbeta analysis as frozen whole blood, isolated PBMCs, or DNA extracted from either sample type. TCRbeta CDR3 regions were amplified from genomic DNA by means of the immunoSEQ Assay, a bias-controlled multiplex PCR. Turning to the authors' computational methods: Nucleated cell counts per sample were estimated from amplification of reference gene primers within the assay. Sequence reads were collapsed and filtered to measure the absolute abundance of every unique TCRbeta CDR3 rearrangement. For each sample, productive Simpson clonality was calculated as the square root of Simpson's diversity index over productive rearrangements. Imported from immuneACCESS, the table was reduced by TCRdb to in-frame sequences with V and J called. These copies leave out some clones; in studies compared against another copy, an unresolved V gene accounts for under half, and the cause of the remainder is not known. D and trimming were read from the DNA, whereas the V and J calls and clone size are those reported in that table. This sample is represented by some 180,000 clones; approximately 80% of them were singletons. Roughly 8.7% of the sample goes to the ten largest clones.

The V end gives up 6 bases and the J end 3 bases, leaving 8 bases in the junction not matched to a gene. Its CDR3 holds 15 amino acids, cysteine through phenylalanine. The entry retains the CDR3 DNA only, 45 bases that are in frame from base 1. Via the germline V gene (reference sequence), CDR1 is MNHEY and CDR2 SMNVEV. This clonotype was obtained from a woman aged 45 to 65 with active or convalescent COVID-19. The sequence links TRBV27 to TRBJ1-1, and TRBD1 matches 9 of the central bases. The material sequenced was peripheral blood. The DNA sequence follows: TGTGCCAGCAGCCACAGGGGGCCATGGGACACTGAAGCTTTCTTT. Translated, this is CASSHRGPWDTEAFF.